This note documents a single T cell receptor (beta chain) sequence. Its target is unknown. This sample was taken from a study of T cells in Graves' hyperthyroidism and ophthalmopathy. Study background: Peripheral blood draws took place at initial diagnosis, ahead of any treatment.

Amplification yielded TCR beta CDR3 regions, with RNA transcripts as the source. When the TCR CDR3 underwent first-round RT-PCR, the HTBI primer set was used. TCRdb independently ran MiXCR on the multiplex PCR reads; one entry per CDR3 protein. This sample carries about 420,000 distinct CDR3 sequences, about 15% of them seen once, and the ten largest clones take approximately 14%. Germline CDR1 DFQATT, CDR2 SNEGSKA (reference sequence). This CDR3 is built from 15 residues. Trimming removed 0 bases from V and 0 bases from J, with 6 bases in between. Diagnosis of hyperthyroidism was new in patients aged 18 to 65, and its duration was under 2 months. Study-level findings and limits: Ophthalmopathy and stable hyperthyroidism were told apart by a 13 V-J model.

The source is a young woman with Graves' hyperthyroidism. The V call is TRBV20-1, the J call TRBJ1-6, with D unresolved. Material for sequencing was blood. The CDR3 DNA follows: TGCAGTGCTAGAGAAGGGAGCTCCTATAATTCACCCCTCCACTTT. This translates into CSAREGSSYNSPLHF.